The T cell receptor (beta chain) under discussion was sequenced for a study of blood T cell repertoires in COVID-19. Study details: Samples came from the United States, Italy and Spain, spanning acute and convalescent COVID-19. The analysed material was cDNA or gDNA that came from T cells, B-cell-depleted T cells, or PBMCs.

CDR1 and CDR2 (germline): SNHLY, FYNNEI. With 3 bases clipped from V and 6 bases from J, the junction kept 10 bases outside the gene matches. The CDR3 contains 15 residues. This clone was seen just once. As handled by the study authors: It was from reference gene primer amplification that nucleated cell counts were estimated. The table came from immunoSEQ multiplex PCR; TCRdb's copy has only in-frame clones and leaves some out. The D gene and trimming were derived from the DNA, and the V and J assignments and clone size from that table. The data contain 170,000 or so clones, 83% of them singletons. Sequenced sample: peripheral blood. The chain employs TRBV2 and TRBJ1-2; 7 bases fit TRBD1. This TCR was sampled from a human donor in a cohort sampled during active COVID-19. The CDR3 is CASSEVGGGFDGYTF. CDR3 in DNA: TGTGCCAGCAGTGAGGTAGGGGGCGGTTTCGATGGCTACACCTTC.